One and the same sample provided the 27 T cell receptor beta chains below, sequenced in a study of a mutant IDH1 vaccine in newly diagnosed glioma. The protocol was immunoSEQ multiplex PCR, while the TCRdb copy is restricted to in-frame clones and leaves out a portion. The sample has approximately 44,000 clones; around 78% are singletons. As for time point: week 35, safety follow-up. Alongside topical imiquimod, each dose of vaccine comprised 300 ug of mutant IDH1 20-mer peptide. No antigen has been assigned to these receptors. This material consisted of PBMCs, taken from a glioma patient whose treatment included an IDH1 peptide vaccine. The receptors were sampled from a man aged 35-49 years with glioma.

This clone appeared many times. The V and J genes are TRBV2 and TRBJ2-7; the D is unclear. Germline lookup yields CDR1 SNHLY and CDR2 FYNNEI. The CDR3 consists of 15 residues. Trimming pared 5 bases from V and 1 base from J, leaving 15 bases between. The CDR3 reads CASSPSYTLSYEQYV. CDR3 bases: TGTGCCAGCAGTCCCAGTTATACGCTTTCCTACGAGCAGTACGTC.

The chain links TRBV27 to TRBJ1-2, with 8 bases aligning to TRBD1. Germline loops: CDR1 MNHEY, CDR2 SMNVEV (reference sequence). V was pared by 3 bases and J by 8 bases, with 14 bases of the junction left unmatched. The CDR3 covers 16 residues. This chain's CDR3 is CASSFYPQGASGGYTF. The CDR3 nucleotides read TGTGCCAGCAGTTTCTACCCCCAGGGGGCGTCGGGCGGCTACACCTTC.

This clone has only one observation. The V call is TRBV14, the J call TRBJ1-1, with D uncertain. The CDR3 is made up of 14 amino acids. Germline V CDR1 and CDR2: SGHDN, FVKESK. Deletions cut 4 bases from V and 4 bases from J, with 13 bases between. CDR3: CASSLLTRGTEAFF. The DNA for the CDR3 is TGTGCCAGCAGCCTTCTGACACGCGGCACTGAAGCTTTCTTT.

The gene calls are TRBV5-1 and TRBJ2-3, with D perhaps TRBD2 (7 bases). V was shortened by 4 bases and J by 5 bases, with 17 bases between the two germline ends. The length of the CDR3 is 15 residues. Germline V gene lookup returns CDR1 SGHRS and CDR2 YFSETQ. CDR3 in amino acids: CASSVGASGEDTQYF. For the CDR3, the DNA is TGCGCCAGCAGCGTGGGGGCTAGCGGCGAAGATACGCAGTATTTT.

This clone was counted once. The rearrangement uses TRBV7-9 and TRBJ2-1; TRBD2 agrees at 7 bases. Germline lookup yields CDR1 SEHNR and CDR2 FQNEAQ (reference sequence). The CDR3 consists of 18 residues. The J segment lost 2 bases and the V segment lost 0 bases, leaving 10 bases of the junction unmatched. The CDR3 DNA reads as TGTGCCAGCAGCTTAGCAAAGGCCGGGACTACTGCCTACAATGAGCAGTTCTTC. This translates into CASSLAKAGTTAYNEQFF.

This chain uses TRBV7-2 with TRBJ2-1; perhaps TRBD2 as D (6 bases). Germline values: CDR1 SGHTA, CDR2 FQGNSA. There are 11 residues in the CDR3. Trimming shortened V by 8 bases and J by 9 bases, and 11 bases separated the two germline ends. The CDR3: CASRREIEQFF. The CDR3, as DNA: TGTGCCAGCCGCCGGGAGATTGAGCAGTTCTTC.

V is TRBV19 and J is TRBJ2-1; TRBD1 aligns across 7 bases. CDR1 and CDR2 from the germline V gene are LNHDA and SQIVND (reference sequence). This CDR3 is built from 14 residues. The trim removed 5 bases at V and 4 bases at J, leaving 5 bases unmatched. DNA for the CDR3: TGTGCCAGTAGTGTTCGGGACAGTTACAATGAGCAGTTCTTC. Translated, it gives CASSVRDSYNEQFF. Variable domain in full (rest from reference TRBV19 and TRBJ2-1): DGGITQSPKYLFRKEGQNVTLSCEQNLNHDAMYWYRQDPGQGLRLIYYSQIVNDFQKGDIAEGYSVSREKKESFPLTVTSAQKNPTAFYLCASSVRDSYNEQFFGPGTRLTVL.

This rearrangement joins TRBV21-1 to TRBJ2-2; TRBD1 was called by the table and not checked on the DNA. TRBV21-1 is a pseudogene. CDR3 length: 15 residues. CDR3 protein: CASSSGQPNTGELFF. The CDR3 DNA follows: TGTGCCAGCAGCTCGGGACAGCCTAACACCGGGGAGCTGTTTTTT.

J is TRBJ1-2 and V is TRBV5-3; 7 bases agree with TRBD1. TRBV5-3 is treated as an ORF (open reading frame) with a function not yet certain. V lost 0 bases to trimming and J lost 4 bases; unmatched junction nucleotides: 9. The CDR3 length is 16 residues. The CDR3 region has the DNA TGTGCCAGAAGCTTGGTCGGAAGACAGGGAGGCTATGGCTACACCTTC. Protein: CARSLVGRQGGYGYTF.

V usage is TRBV14 and J usage is TRBJ2-3; 10 positions match TRBD2. This CDR3 has 18 residues. J was trimmed by 3 bases and V by 2 bases; bases with no gene match: 11. The germline CDR1 and CDR2 sequences are SGHDN and FVKESK. CDR3 nucleotides: TGTGCCAGCAGCCAATGGGGACTTTATAGCGGGAGGACAGATACGCAGTATTTT. Its translation is CASSQWGLYSGRTDTQYF. The full variable domain, its missing parts supplied by reference TRBV14 and TRBJ2-3, is EAGVTQFPSHSVIEKGQTVTLRCDPISGHDNLYWYRRVMGKEIKFLLHFVKESKQDESGMPNNRFLAERTGGTYSTLKVQPAELEDSGVYFCASSQWGLYSGRTDTQYFGPGTRLTVL.

The genes are TRBV6-1 and TRBJ1-5, with 11 bases lining up with TRBD1. The CDR3 extends over 16 amino acids. Germline V gene lookup returns CDR1 MNHNS and CDR2 SASEGT. V trimming: 1 base; J trimming: 7 bases; junction bases outside the gene matches: 6. CDR3 region: CASSEGGQGARQPQHF. In nucleotides, the CDR3 is TGTGCCAGCAGTGAAGGCGGACAGGGGGCTCGACAGCCCCAGCATTTT.

This clone was counted a few times. The genes are TRBV11-3 and TRBJ1-1; D is possibly TRBD1 (5 bases). The CDR3 length is 15 residues. Germline V gene lookup returns CDR1 SGHNT and CDR2 YENEEA. V was trimmed by 7 bases and J by 3 bases, leaving 18 bases between them. This CDR3 reads CASTPGTGQYTEAFF. The DNA for the CDR3 is TGTGCCAGCACCCCGGGGACTGGGCAGTACACTGAAGCTTTCTTT. Variable domain in full (rest from reference TRBV11-3 and TRBJ1-1): EAGVVQSPRYKIIEKKQPVAFWCNPISGHNTLYWYLQNLGQGPELLIRYENEEAVDDSQLPKDRFSAERLKGVDSTLKIQPAELGDSAVYLCASTPGTGQYTEAFFGQGTRLTVV.

V is TRBV30 and J is TRBJ2-1; 7 bases are a match to TRBD2. V dropped 1 base and J dropped 3; count of bases not matched to a gene: 0. CDR1 and CDR2 from the germline V gene are GTSNPN and SVGIG (reference sequence). The CDR3 runs 13 residues. The CDR3, as DNA: TGTGCCTGGAGTGGGGAGGGCTACAATGAGCAGTTCTTC. Its protein product is CAWSGEGYNEQFF. Complete variable domain (other parts from reference TRBV30 and TRBJ2-1): SQTIHQWPATLVQPVGSPLSLECTVEGTSNPNLYWYRQAAGRGLQLLFYSVGIGQISSEVPQNLSASRPQDRQFILSSKKLLLSDSGFYLCAWSGEGYNEQFFGPGTRLTVL.

V and J are TRBV5-5 and TRBJ2-2; 12 bases map to TRBD2. V lost 0 bases to trimming and J lost 4 bases; unmatched junction nucleotides: 4. This CDR3 region has 17 residues. Germline CDR1 and CDR2: SGHKS and YYEKEE (reference sequence). CDR3 protein: CASSLGLAGGPTGELFF. Here the CDR3 DNA reads TGTGCCAGCAGCTTGGGTCTAGCGGGAGGGCCCACCGGGGAGCTGTTTTTT.

The V gene is TRBV7-8, the J gene TRBJ2-1; TRBD2 aligns across 12 bases. Germline trimming cut 1 base from V and 8 bases from J; bases unmatched to any gene: 6. The CDR3 spans 16 residues. Germline V CDR1 and CDR2: SGHVS, FQNEAQ. The CDR3 DNA is TGTGCCAGCAGCTTAGGGACTAGCGGGATGTCTGATGAGCAGTTCTTC. This gives the protein CASSLGTSGMSDEQFF.

The CDR3 protein is CASSPPRSGLADNEQFF. CDR3 in DNA: TGTGCCAGCAGCCCTCCCAGAAGCGGACTAGCCGACAATGAGCAGTTCTTC. V gene TRBV14 combines with J gene TRBJ2-1; 8 positions agree with TRBD2. This CDR3 has 17 amino acids. Trimming removed 4 bases from V and 5 bases from J; junction bases left unmatched: 13. Germline V gene lookup returns CDR1 SGHDN and CDR2 FVKESK.

The gene calls are TRBV21-1 and TRBJ1-1. TRBV21-1 is classified as a pseudogene. CDR3 size: 13 residues. CDR3 nucleotide sequence: TGTGCCAGCAGCAACCCGCTAAGGACTGAAGCTTTCTTT. This translates into CASSNPLRTEAFF.

This sequence joins TRBV19 and TRBJ1-5, with D maybe TRBD1 (5 bases). V was trimmed by 6 bases and J by 3 bases, leaving 12 bases between them. Germline V gives CDR1 LNHDA, CDR2 SQIVND (reference sequence). This CDR3 has 14 residues. The CDR3 loop reads CASRGRQDNQPQHF. The CDR3 DNA reads as TGTGCCAGTAGGGGGCGGCAGGACAATCAGCCCCAGCATTTT.

The chain joins TRBV11-2 to TRBJ1-4; D ambiguous. V was pared by 3 bases and J by 0 bases, with 8 bases between. Germline V gene lookup returns CDR1 SGHAT and CDR2 FQNNGV. The CDR3 consists of 15 residues. The CDR3 sequence is CASSLNGATNEKLFF. The CDR3 DNA sequence: TGTGCCAGCAGCTTGAACGGAGCAACTAATGAAAAACTGTTTTTT.

The chain's CDR3 is CSAKSSAEAFF. The CDR3 region has the DNA TGCAGTGCTAAAAGTAGCGCTGAAGCTTTCTTT. V is TRBV20-1 and J is TRBJ1-1; D call uncertain. The CDR3 is 11 residues long. The germline gives CDR1 DFQATT, CDR2 SNEGSKA (reference sequence). V was clipped by 4 bases and J by 6 bases, with 9 bases between them.

The chain employs TRBV19 and TRBJ2-5; the D gene is possibly TRBD2 (7 bases). The CDR3 contains 14 residues. The V and J ends lost 4 bases and 5 bases respectively, with 14 bases between them. Germline V gene data show CDR1 as LNHDA and CDR2 as SQIVND (reference sequence). CDR3 nucleotide sequence: TGTGCCAGTAGTAATCCGGGGGGCGGCGAGACCCAGTACTTC. Its protein is CASSNPGGGETQYF.

V gene TRBV7-9 combines with J gene TRBJ2-5, with 7 bases lining up with TRBD2. V shed 1 base and J 1 base; nucleotides not matched to a gene: 9. The CDR3 has 17 amino acids. Germline CDR1 and CDR2: SEHNR and FQNEAQ (reference sequence). The CDR3 DNA reads as TGTGCCAGCAGCTTAGACGAGCGGGGAGGGGTCCAAGAGACCCAGTACTTC. It encodes CASSLDERGGVQETQYF.

The genes are TRBV7-9 and TRBJ2-1; D may be TRBD2 (5 bases). The CDR3 spans 17 residues. Germline CDR1 SEHNR, CDR2 FQNEAQ (reference sequence). Trimming pared 0 bases from V and 3 bases from J, leaving 15 bases between. The CDR3 bases are TGTGCCAGCAGCTTAGCCGCTAGCCCTGATGGCTACAATGAGCAGTTCTTC. Its translation: CASSLAASPDGYNEQFF.

V usage is TRBV9 and J usage is TRBJ2-1; weak D call: TRBD2 (6 bases). V lost 3 bases, J lost 4 bases, and 11 bases lay in between. This CDR3 spans 14 amino acids. Germline V lookup: CDR1 SGDLS, CDR2 YYNGEE. The DNA of the CDR3 is TGTGCCAGCAGCGCGGACTACTTATACAATGAGCAGTTCTTC. Its protein is CASSADYLYNEQFF.

The J gene is TRBJ2-1, the V gene TRBV19; the match to TRBD1 covers 9 bases. Germline V gene data show CDR1 as LNHDA and CDR2 as SQIVND (reference sequence). The CDR3 covers 15 residues. With V trimmed by 4 bases and J by 7 bases, 8 bases remained unmatched. CDR3 sequence reads: CASSTGTGRVNEQFF. The CDR3 coding sequence is TGTGCCAGTAGTACAGGGACAGGGAGGGTGAATGAGCAGTTCTTC.

The rearrangement joins TRBV9 to TRBJ2-3; 12 bases fit TRBD2. Germline V gives CDR1 SGDLS, CDR2 YYNGEE. The CDR3 runs to 18 residues. J lost 2 bases, V lost 0 bases, and 7 bases had no gene match. In DNA form, the CDR3 reads TGTGCCAGCAGCGTAGGACTAGCGGGAGTGGGGCTCACAGATACGCAGTATTTT. Protein product: CASSVGLAGVGLTDTQYF.

The V gene is TRBV23-1, the J gene TRBJ1-2; no clear D gene. TRBV23-1 is sorted into the ORF group, with uncertain function. The CDR3 is 11 amino acids. Trimming shortened V by 6 bases and J by 5 bases, and 7 bases separated the two germline ends. The CDR3 reads CASRHHYGYTF. CDR3 coding DNA: TGCGCCAGCAGACACCATTATGGCTACACCTTC.